This section outlines one TCR beta chain sequence together with its context. What went into each PCR as a spike was synthetic TCR analog templates. Profiling relied on immunoSEQ multiplex PCR, and the TCRdb table lists in-frame clones only, not all of them. The data hold about 36,000 clones, with about 80% observed a single time. Trimming removed 6 bases from V and 2 bases from J, with 10 bases in between. The germline V gene encodes CDR1 LNHDA and CDR2 SQIVND (reference sequence). The CDR3 consists of 13 residues. Time point defined: peripheral blood 6 weeks after treatment start. This record comes from a study of PD-L1 blockade in urothelial cancer. Turning to the study itself: Median T cell yield per blood sample was about 150,000 cells.

The input for sequencing was PBMCs, taken around atezolizumab (anti-PD-L1) treatment. The V gene is TRBV19, the J gene TRBJ2-5, with D possibly being TRBD2 (5 bases). The origin of this receptor is a man between 35 and 55 years old with urothelial cancer. The CDR3 nucleotides are TGTGCCAGTAGACGTGAGGGTCAAGAGACCCAGTACTTC. Its protein is CASRREGQETQYF.